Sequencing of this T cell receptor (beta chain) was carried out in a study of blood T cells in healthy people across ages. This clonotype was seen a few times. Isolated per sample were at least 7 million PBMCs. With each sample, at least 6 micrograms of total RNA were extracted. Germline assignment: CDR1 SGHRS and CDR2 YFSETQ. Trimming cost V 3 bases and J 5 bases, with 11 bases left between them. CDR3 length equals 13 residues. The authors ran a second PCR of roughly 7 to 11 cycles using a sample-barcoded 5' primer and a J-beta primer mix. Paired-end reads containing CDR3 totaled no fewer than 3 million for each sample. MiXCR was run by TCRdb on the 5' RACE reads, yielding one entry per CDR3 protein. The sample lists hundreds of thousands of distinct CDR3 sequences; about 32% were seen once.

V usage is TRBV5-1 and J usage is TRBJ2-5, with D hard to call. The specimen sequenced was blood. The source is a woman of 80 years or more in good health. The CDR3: CASSSQVGETQYF. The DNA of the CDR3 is TGCGCCAGCAGCTCTCAGGTAGGGGAGACCCAGTACTTC.